Below are 32 T cell receptor beta chains sequenced from a single sample in a study of T cell responses to AZD1222 COVID-19 vaccine. Produced via immunoSEQ multiplex PCR; TCRdb's table is partial and in-frame only. The table lists roughly 33,000 clones, around three quarters of them singletons. Sequenced here: peripheral blood, sampled 28 days after the second AZD1222 dose. The origin of the receptors is an adult who received the AZD1222 COVID-19 vaccine.

The chain is built from TRBV6-5 and TRBJ1-2, with 9 nucleotides matching TRBD1. Germline CDR1 reads MNHEY; CDR2 reads SVGAGI. This CDR3 spans 14 amino acids. J gave up 2 bases and V 6 bases, and 4 bases lay outside the gene matches. CDR3 DNA sequence: TGTGCCAGCAGCGGACAGGGGAAAAACTATGGCTACACCTTC. This codes for CASSGQGKNYGYTF.

This clone appeared once. The chain is built from TRBV5-1 and TRBJ2-2, with 8 nucleotides matching TRBD1. Germline V gives CDR1 SGHRS, CDR2 YFSETQ. V shed 4 bases and J 4 bases; nucleotides not matched to a gene: 9. The length of the CDR3 is 16 residues. CDR3 in amino acids: CASSPAPGTGTGELFF. CDR3 nucleotide sequence: TGCGCCAGCAGCCCAGCCCCCGGGACAGGCACCGGGGAGCTGTTTTTT.

In this sample, this clone turned up a few times. The genes are TRBV27 and TRBJ2-7, with a tentative D call TRBD1 (6 bases). V was pared by 6 bases and J by 4 bases, with 16 bases between. This CDR3 has 14 amino acids. The V gene's germline CDR1 is MNHEY and CDR2 SMNVEV (reference sequence). The CDR3 loop is CASSPRAGAYEQYV. The CDR3 coding sequence is TGTGCCAGCAGCCCTCGTGCAGGGGCATACGAGCAGTACGTC.

The chain is built from TRBV4-1 and TRBJ2-1; 7 bases align to TRBD2. Germline assignment: CDR1 MGHRA and CDR2 YSYEKL. V lost 5 bases to trimming and J lost 5 bases; unmatched junction nucleotides: 15. This CDR3 contains 17 residues. Here the CDR3 DNA reads TGCGCCAGCAGCGGGCCCCCGGGACTATGGACTAACAATGAGCAGTTCTTC. Translated: CASSGPPGLWTNNEQFF.

The chain joins TRBV7-3 to TRBJ2-3; 10 bases agree with TRBD2. Germline lookup yields CDR1 SGHTA and CDR2 FQGTGA. With V trimmed by 4 bases and J by 6 bases, 4 bases remained unmatched. The CDR3 spans 14 residues. CDR3 residues: CASSSSGGSDTQYF. The CDR3 bases are TGTGCCAGCAGCTCTAGCGGGGGTAGTGATACGCAGTATTTT.

The sample holds a few counts of this clone. V gene TRBV6-2 or TRBV6-3 combines with J gene TRBJ1-2; no definite D call. V was shortened by 5 bases and J by 4 bases, with 5 bases between the two germline ends. Germline V lookup: CDR1 MNHEY, CDR2 SVGEGT. The CDR3 covers 11 residues. In nucleotides, the CDR3 is TGTGCCAGCAGTGACGTCTATGGCTACACCTTC. It translates to CASSDVYGYTF.

The chain recombines TRBV7-2 with TRBJ2-7, with a possible D match to TRBD2 (6 bases). The CDR3 spans 16 residues. CDR1 and CDR2 from the germline V gene are SGHTA and FQGNSA. The V end was cut by 7 bases, the J end by 0 bases, with 19 bases between. CDR3 amino acids: CASNPPAASDSYEQYV. The CDR3 DNA sequence: TGTGCCAGCAATCCCCCGGCGGCTAGCGACTCCTACGAGCAGTACGTC.

The chain combines TRBV5-1 with TRBJ1-2; possible D gene TRBD1, 5 bases. CDR1 SGHRS and CDR2 YFSETQ come from the germline V gene. This CDR3 spans 16 amino acids. The V gene lost 0 bases and the J gene lost 0 bases, with 12 bases spanning the gap. CDR3 sequence: CASSLVGPSANYGYTF. The CDR3 nucleotides are TGCGCCAGCAGCTTGGTGGGGCCTTCTGCTAACTATGGCTACACCTTC.

A word on this clone: The junction departs from the called germline gene at one end, perhaps through a read error. The rearrangement links TRBV19 to TRBJ2-1; 12 bases line up with TRBD2. The CDR3 has 14 amino acids. The germline CDR1 and CDR2 sequences are LNHDA and SQIVND (reference sequence). Here the CDR3 reads CASSKEALAGGIIF. DNA of the CDR3: TGTGCCAGTAGTAAGGAGGCGCTAGCGGGGGGGATCATCTTC. Drawing the rest from reference TRBV19 and TRBJ2-1, the complete variable domain is DGGITQSPKYLFRKEGQNVTLSCEQNLNHDAMYWYRQDPGQGLRLIYYSQIVNDFQKGDIAEGYSVSREKKESFPLTVTSAQKNPTAFYLCASSKEALAGGIIFGPGTRLTVL.

V usage is TRBV29-1 and J usage is TRBJ1-2; D is uncertain. Germline CDR1 and CDR2: SQVTM and ANQGSEA. The CDR3 has 12 amino acids. The germline V and J ends were trimmed by 7 bases and 6 bases, with 15 bases remaining between them. The CDR3 nucleotides read TGCAGCGCGACGATTCGGTCGGATGGCTACACCTTC. This translates into CSATIRSDGYTF.

This chain links TRBV5-1 with TRBJ1-1; the match to TRBD1 covers 8 bases. Losses at the gene ends were 4 bases for V and 11 bases for J; bases not matched to a gene: 10. The germline V gene encodes CDR1 SGHRS and CDR2 YFSETQ. The CDR3 spans 13 residues. The chain's CDR3 is CASSPGQGTYAFF. The CDR3 region has the DNA TGCGCCAGCAGCCCTGGACAGGGCACTTACGCTTTCTTT.

The chain has TRBV5-1 and TRBJ2-2; either TRBD1 or TRBD2 may supply D (5 bases each). Germline assignment: CDR1 SGHRS and CDR2 YFSETQ. This CDR3 has 16 residues. V gave up 1 base and J gave up 2 bases, with 12 bases separating them. The CDR3 region has the DNA TGCGCCAGCAGCTTGCGAGGGCAGGGTAACACCGGGGAGCTGTTTTTT. Translation gives CASSLRGQGNTGELFF.

This chain joins TRBV5-4 and TRBJ2-2; D tentatively fits TRBD1 or TRBD2 (5 bases each). CDR1 and CDR2 (germline): SGHNT, YYREEE (reference sequence). The ends were cut back, 9 bases at V and 4 bases at J, with 28 bases in the middle. This CDR3 has 18 amino acids. The CDR3 is CATPPPRDLRTCTGELFF. Written as DNA, the CDR3 is TGTGCCACCCCCCCTCCCCGGGACCTACGAACGTGCACCGGGGAGCTGTTTTTT.

V usage is TRBV7-2 and J usage is TRBJ2-2; possibly TRBD1 or TRBD2 for D (5 bases each). This CDR3 region has 16 residues. Trimming removed 4 bases at V and 0 bases at J, with 12 bases between. Per germline, CDR1 SGHTA and CDR2 FQGNSA. The CDR3 loop reads CASSWSGTTNTGELFF. The CDR3 nucleotides read TGTGCCAGCAGCTGGTCCGGGACCACGAACACCGGGGAGCTGTTTTTT. Complete variable domain (other parts from reference TRBV7-2 and TRBJ2-2): GAGVSQSPSNKVTEKGKDVELRCDPISGHTALYWYRQSLGQGLEFLIYFQGNSAPDKSGLPSDRFSAERTGGSVSTLTIQRTQQEDSAVYLCASSWSGTTNTGELFFGEGSRLTVL.

This clone was seen only a few times. J is TRBJ2-4 and V is TRBV7-9; tentative D call: TRBD1 (5 bases). Germline V gene lookup returns CDR1 SEHNR and CDR2 FQNEAQ (reference sequence). The CDR3 sequence is 17 residues long. V was shortened by 5 bases and J by 0 bases, with 17 bases between the two germline ends. The CDR3 DNA sequence: TGTGCCAGCAGCCCCCTGGGCAGGGTCCTAGCCAAAAACATTCAGTACTTC. Translated: CASSPLGRVLAKNIQYF. Variable domain in full (rest from reference TRBV7-9 and TRBJ2-4): DTGVSQNPRHKITKRGQNVTFRCDPISEHNRLYWYRQTLGQGPEFLTYFQNEAQLEKSRLLSDRFSAERPKGSFSTLEIQRTEQGDSAMYLCASSPLGRVLAKNIQYFGAGTRLSVL.

The gene calls are TRBV9 and TRBJ2-3; 7 bases are shared with TRBD2. V dropped 1 base and J dropped 6; count of bases not matched to a gene: 8. The CDR3 runs to 15 residues. CDR1 SGDLS and CDR2 YYNGEE come from the germline V gene. The CDR3 DNA follows: TGTGCCAGCAGCGTAAGCCCGGGGGGATTGGATACGCAGTATTTT. The encoded protein is CASSVSPGGLDTQYF. The full variable domain, rest sourced from reference TRBV9 and TRBJ2-3, is DSGVTQTPKHLITATGQRVTLRCSPRSGDLSVYWYQQSLDQGLQFLIQYYNGEERAKGNILERFSAQQFPDLHSELNLSSLELGDSALYFCASSVSPGGLDTQYFGPGTRLTVL.

The rearrangement joins TRBV12-3 or TRBV12-4 to TRBJ2-7; unclear D gene. V lost 4 bases and J lost 4, with 5 bases in between. The CDR3 is 11 residues long. CDR3 in amino acids: CASSSMYEQYF. Written as DNA, the CDR3 is TGTGCCAGCAGTTCCATGTACGAGCAGTACTTC.

This clone was recorded a few times. This rearrangement joins TRBV7-3 to TRBJ2-1; D is unresolved. CDR1 and CDR2 from the germline V gene are SGHTA and FQGTGA. V was clipped by 5 bases and J by 10 bases, with 6 bases between them. The CDR3 consists of 10 residues. The CDR3 loop reads CASSKREQFF. The CDR3, as DNA: TGTGCCAGCAGCAAAAGGGAGCAGTTCTTC. Based on the CDR3 plus reference TRBV7-3 and TRBJ2-1, the full variable domain is GAGVSQTPSNKVTEKGKYVELRCDPISGHTALYWYRQSLGQGPEFLIYFQGTGAADDSGLPNDRFFAVRPEGSVSTLKIQRTERGDSAVYLCASSKREQFFGPGTRLTVL.

The V call is TRBV6-5, the J call TRBJ2-7; either TRBD1 or TRBD2 may supply D (6 bases each). Trimming took 10 bases from V and 1 from J, leaving 17 bases between them. Germline assignment: CDR1 MNHEY and CDR2 SVGAGI. This CDR3 comprises 14 residues. The CDR3 spells CATRGGTDSYEQYF. The CDR3 coding sequence is TGTGCCACCCGAGGGGGGACGGATTCCTACGAGCAGTACTTC.

The chain carries TRBV29-1 and TRBJ1-2, with 8 positions matching TRBD1. Looked up from germline, CDR1 is SQVTM and CDR2 is ANQGSEA. The CDR3 covers 14 residues. V shed 7 bases, J shed 7 bases, and the junction held 14 bases outside the gene matches. CDR3 coding DNA: TGCAGCGGCGACAGGGGCGCAGGGTCGGGTGGCTACACCTTC. It translates to CSGDRGAGSGGYTF.

V usage is TRBV13 and J usage is TRBJ1-6; perhaps TRBD1 as D (6 bases). The CDR3 spans 14 residues. V was pared by 5 bases and J by 6 bases, with 11 bases between. CDR1 and CDR2 from the germline V gene are PRHDT and FYEKMQ (reference sequence). The CDR3 sequence is CASSTTGINSPLHF. The CDR3 coding sequence is TGTGCCAGCAGCACCACAGGGATTAATTCACCCCTCCACTTT.

The genes are TRBV18 and TRBJ2-1; 11 bases agree with TRBD2. The CDR3 is 19 amino acids. Germline CDR1 KGHSH, CDR2 LQKENI. The J segment lost 1 base and the V segment lost 3 bases, leaving 11 bases of the junction unmatched. CDR3 nucleotides: TGTGCCAGCTCACCCATCAGGGTAGCGGGGGGGCGGTCCTACAATGAGCAGTTCTTC. This translates into CASSPIRVAGGRSYNEQFF.

V usage is TRBV18 and J usage is TRBJ2-1, with 8 bases aligning to TRBD2. J lost 13 bases, V lost 0 bases, and 5 bases had no gene match. The V gene's germline CDR1 is KGHSH and CDR2 LQKENI. The CDR3 has 13 residues. The CDR3 spells CASSPPQRERQFF. The DNA for the CDR3 is TGTGCCAGCTCACCACCGCAGCGGGAGAGACAGTTCTTC.

The V gene is TRBV7-2, the J gene TRBJ1-2; perhaps TRBD1 as D (5 bases). V was pared by 8 bases and J by 8 bases, with 24 bases between. This CDR3 has 15 residues. Germline V gives CDR1 SGHTA, CDR2 FQGNSA. The chain's CDR3 is CASDGNWGEGRGYTF. The CDR3 DNA is TGTGCCAGCGATGGGAATTGGGGGGAGGGGCGCGGCTACACCTTC.

The J gene is TRBJ2-7, the V gene TRBV6-5; D not certain. Trimming shortened V by 3 bases and J by 0 bases, and 6 bases separated the two germline ends. Germline assignment: CDR1 MNHEY and CDR2 SVGAGI. This CDR3 is built from 13 residues. CDR3 loop: CASSYSSSYEQYF. The DNA of the CDR3 is TGTGCCAGCAGTTATTCTTCCTCCTACGAGCAGTACTTC.

The V call is TRBV5-1, the J call TRBJ2-2, with TRBD1 matching over 7 bases. After removal of 4 bases from V and 6 bases from J, the junction contained 9 bases not matched to a gene. Germline CDR1 is SGHRS and CDR2 is YFSETQ. This CDR3 contains 15 residues. The CDR3 reads CASSPQGQGAGELFF. The CDR3 DNA follows: TGCGCCAGCAGCCCTCAGGGGCAGGGGGCCGGGGAGCTGTTTTTT.

This chain uses TRBV18 with TRBJ2-7; a possible D gene is TRBD1 (5 bases). The germline V and J ends were trimmed by 3 bases and 2 bases, with 11 bases remaining between them. The CDR3 totals 14 residues. Germline V lookup: CDR1 KGHSH, CDR2 LQKENI. For the CDR3, the DNA is TGTGCCAGCTCACCCAGGCAGGGCACCTACGAGCAGTACGTC. This sequence encodes CASSPRQGTYEQYV.

The V call is TRBV5-1, the J call TRBJ2-4, with a tentative D call TRBD2 (6 bases). Germline values: CDR1 SGHRS, CDR2 YFSETQ. V lost 3 bases to trimming and J lost 8 bases, with 18 bases between them. The length of the CDR3 is 15 residues. The CDR3 sequence: CASSSGEGSRDIQYF. In DNA form, the CDR3 reads TGCGCCAGCAGCTCGGGAGAGGGTTCTAGGGACATTCAGTACTTC.

The chain has TRBV2 and TRBJ2-5; tentatively, D is TRBD2 (6 bases). CDR1 and CDR2 from the germline V gene are SNHLY and FYNNEI. The CDR3 is 15 residues long. Trimming shortened V by 4 bases and J by 1 base, and 13 bases separated the two germline ends. The CDR3 nucleotides are TGTGCCAGCAGTGGGTGGGACTCGTCCCAAGAGACCCAGTACTTC. This gives the protein CASSGWDSSQETQYF.

This clone was detected only a few times. This sequence joins TRBV6-5 and TRBJ2-2; D may be TRBD1 or TRBD2 (5 bases each). The CDR3 is made up of 14 amino acids. Germline V gene lookup returns CDR1 MNHEY and CDR2 SVGAGI. The V gene lost 6 bases and the J gene lost 4 bases, with 12 bases spanning the gap. CDR3: CASRTGLFTGELFF. CDR3 sequence (DNA): TGTGCCAGCAGAACAGGACTTTTCACCGGGGAGCTGTTTTTT.

CDR3 region: CASSFSSNTEAFF. The CDR3 nucleotides are TGTGCCAGCAGCTTCTCATCTAACACTGAAGCTTTCTTT. This chain uses TRBV6-5 with TRBJ1-1; no firm D call. CDR1 MNHEY and CDR2 SVGAGI come from the germline V gene. Trimming pared 6 bases from V and 2 bases from J, leaving 10 bases between. The CDR3 contains 13 residues.

The rearrangement uses TRBV6-2 or TRBV6-3 and TRBJ2-5; either TRBD1 or TRBD2 may supply D (5 bases each). The V and J ends lost 2 bases and 7 bases respectively, with 17 bases between them. Per the germline V gene, CDR1 is MNHEY and CDR2 is SVGEGT. The CDR3 extends over 15 amino acids. CDR3 residues: CASSYIRGDQGTQYF. DNA for the CDR3: TGTGCCAGCAGTTACATACGGGGTGATCAGGGGACCCAGTACTTC.